This TCR beta chain stems from a study of response to subunit inactivated influenza vaccine. Study-level findings and limits: Only a handful of new T cells, the authors suggested, are recruited with each seasonal influenza vaccination.

Points on this clonotype: Antigen: not known.

TCRdb called the RT-PCR reads again in MiXCR, with one record for every CDR3 protein. Of around 300,000 distinct CDR3 sequences listed, over 20% were seen once; the top ten hold 10% to 13%. Germline V lookup: CDR1 SNHLY, CDR2 FYNNEI. The germline V and J ends were trimmed by 3 bases and 0 bases, with 12 bases remaining between them. The CDR3 extends over 17 amino acids. This sequence was found in a man between 50 and 69 years old who received an inactivated influenza vaccine. Sequences were derived from PBMCs from blood, sampled 21 months after vaccination. The gene calls are TRBV2 and TRBJ1-6; no firm D call. DNA for the CDR3: TGTGCCAGCAGTGACGGAGAGGATTCCTCCTATAATTCACCCCTCCACTTT. Its protein is CASSDGEDSSYNSPLHF.